This TCR beta chain was sequenced during a study of cytomegalovirus exposure and HLA in healthy donors. Study-level information: From HLA-typed donors, an early data release held roughly 89 million unique TCRs.

PCR primers comprised 60 Vbeta and 13 Jbeta primers. Sequencing used immunoSEQ multiplex PCR; TCRdb keeps in-frame clones, though not all of them. The sample lists about 160,000 clones; 71% were seen once. General observations from the study: There were reportedly fewer N-insertions in an Asian-associated ancestry cluster than the approximately 670-donor mean, in a later analysis. CMV serostatus stood as the only immune exposure information on hand.

A note on this clone: The antigen remains undetermined.

What was sequenced was PBMCs. The TCR originated in a young woman in good health and CMV-seronegative.

In nucleotides, the CDR3 is TGCGCCAGCAGCCAAGAAGGGGGCAGCTCCTACAATGAGCAGTTCTTC. Translation gives CASSQEGGSSYNEQFF. The chain uses TRBV4-1 and TRBJ2-1; 7 nucleotides line up with TRBD1. V dropped 0 bases and J dropped 0; count of bases not matched to a gene: 2. The CDR3 extends over 16 amino acids. Germline V lookup: CDR1 MGHRA, CDR2 YSYEKL.